The rows below give T cell receptor beta chains drawn from one sample of a study of blood T cell repertoires in COVID-19. Using immunoSEQ multiplex PCR, the repertoire was profiled, and TCRdb retains in-frame clones only, with some absent. Among about 180,000 clones listed, approximately 86% were seen once. What was sequenced was peripheral blood. The origin of the receptors is a man between 45 and 60 years old with active or convalescent COVID-19. Both conserved end residues are part of each CDR3. A D gene is named only where the DNA matches it firmly. Expanded clones get a size class; other rows say once, few or many, or leave the size out.

J gene	clone size	V gene	CDR3 length	D gene	CDR3 DNA	CDR3 protein
TRBJ1-5	-	TRBV30	13	-	TGTGCCTGGAGTGTACAGGGTCGGCAGCCCCAGCATTTT	CAWSVQGRQPQHF
TRBJ1-2	-	TRBV28	15	-	TGTGCCAGCAGTTTACCTCCGGACTTCGTCTATGGCTACACCTTC	CASSLPPDFVYGYTF
TRBJ2-3	-	TRBV7-2	14	-	TGTGCCAGCAGCTTGGCAGGGTCCACAGATACGCAGTATTTT	CASSLAGSTDTQYF
TRBJ2-1	-	TRBV24-1	17	TRBD2	TGTGCCACCAGTGGGATGACTAGCGGGCTCTCCTACAATGAGCAGTTCTTC	CATSGMTSGLSYNEQFF
TRBJ1-6	-	TRBV19	13	-	TGTGCCAGTATTAGGAGGGCCGATTCACCCCTCCACTTT	CASIRRADSPLHF
TRBJ1-2	-	TRBV9	16	TRBD1	TGTGCCAGCAGCGCCACGGACAGGGGCTTAGGCTATGGCTACACCTTC	CASSATDRGLGYGYTF
TRBJ2-3	-	TRBV5-1	15	TRBD1	TGCGCCAGCAGCCCGGGACAGACGATCACAGATACGCAGTATTTT	CASSPGQTITDTQYF
TRBJ1-5	-	TRBV6-5	14	-	TGTGCCAGCAGTTATGAGAGGGAAGGCCAGCCCCAGCATTTT	CASSYEREGQPQHF
TRBJ2-1	-	TRBV7-2	15	TRBD2	TGTGCCAGCAGCTCAGGAGGACTAGCGGGAGTTGAGCAGTTCTTC	CASSSGGLAGVEQFF
TRBJ2-2	few	TRBV5-6	15	-	TGTGCCAGCAGCTTGGCGGCAGGGGTGACCGGGGAGCTGTTTTTT	CASSLAAGVTGELFF
TRBJ1-6	-	TRBV30	15	-	TGTGCCTGGAGCTCCGGCAGCGGGCTTTTTTCACCCCTCCACTTT	CAWSSGSGLFSPLHF
TRBJ2-4	few	TRBV18	16	TRBD2	TGTGCCAGCTCACCTGCTAGCGGGAGTAAATGGGACATTCAGTACTTC	CASSPASGSKWDIQYF
TRBJ2-1	-	TRBV28	13	TRBD2	TGTGCCAGCAGTATGGGGGGGTCCGAGGTGCAGTTCTTC	CASSMGGSEVQFF
TRBJ2-7	-	TRBV28	14	TRBD1	TGTGCCAGCAGTCCCACAGACAGGGGGATAAGTTGGTACTTC	CASSPTDRGISWYF
TRBJ2-1	-	TRBV19	14	-	TGTGCCAGCCGTAGGGGGGGGACCGTCAATGAGCAGTTCTTC	CASRRGGTVNEQFF
TRBJ1-1	once	TRBV29-1	13	-	TGCAGCGCCACCATGACAGCGAACACTGAAGCTTTCTTT	CSATMTANTEAFF
TRBJ2-7	few	TRBV11-3	15	TRBD1	TGTGCCAGCAGCCCCGACAGGGGTAGTATCAACGAGCAGTACTTC	CASSPDRGSINEQYF
TRBJ2-1	once	TRBV7-2	15	TRBD2	TGTGCCAGCAGCTTAATAGCGGGGGGGAACAATGAGCAGTTCTTC	CASSLIAGGNNEQFF
TRBJ2-3	few	TRBV6-5	15	-	TGTGCCAGCAGTAACACCGGGACTCCCAGCGATACGCAGTATTTT	CASSNTGTPSDTQYF
TRBJ1-3	-	TRBV7-9	14	TRBD1	TGTGCCAGCAGCCAGGGGGCTCTTGGAAACACCATATATTTT	CASSQGALGNTIYF
TRBJ1-4	-	TRBV2	14	TRBD1	TGTGCCAGCAGGGTTACAGGGGGCAGCGAAAAACTGTTTTTT	CASRVTGGSEKLFF
TRBJ2-1	-	TRBV19	15	-	TGTGCCAGTAGTATAGTCGTCGACAGCTACAATGAGCAGTTCTTC	CASSIVVDSYNEQFF
TRBJ2-3	-	TRBV6-2/TRBV6-3	15	TRBD2	TGTGCCAGCAGTTATTTAGCGGGGGTAGCAGATACGCAGTATTTT	CASSYLAGVADTQYF
TRBJ2-7	-	TRBV5-1	14	TRBD1	TGCGCCAGCAGTCCGGGACAGGTCTCCTACGAGCAGTACTTC	CASSPGQVSYEQYF
TRBJ1-1	-	TRBV6-2/TRBV6-3	17	TRBD1	TGTGCCAGCAGTTTAATGGGACAGGTTAAATCGAACACTGAAGCTTTCTTT	CASSLMGQVKSNTEAFF
TRBJ2-5	-	TRBV28	14	-	TGTGCCAGCAGTCTACCCGGGGTGCAAGAGACCCAGTACTTC	CASSLPGVQETQYF
TRBJ1-4	-	TRBV28	15	-	TGTGCCAGCAGTTTTTATGGGGCGGCTAATGAAAAACTGTTTTTT	CASSFYGAANEKLFF
TRBJ1-2	-	TRBV19	15	TRBD1	TGTGCCAGTAGTCCTCCGGACAGGGTTAGTGAGGGCTACACCTTC	CASSPPDRVSEGYTF
TRBJ2-1	few	TRBV7-6	16	TRBD2	TGTGCCAGCAGCTTGCTAGCGGGAGGAATCAGGAATGAGCAGTTCTTC	CASSLLAGGIRNEQFF
TRBJ1-1	-	TRBV19	13	-	TGTGCCAGTAGTTTTCTCAGGGTTGGTGAAGCTTTCTTT	CASSFLRVGEAFF
TRBJ2-7	-	TRBV30	13	TRBD2	TGTGCCTGGAGGCTAGCGGGGGTATACGAGCAGTACTTC	CAWRLAGVYEQYF
TRBJ1-2	-	TRBV5-1	21	TRBD1	TGCGCCAGCCTATATGGACAGGGAGAAAGGGAACACGAGGGGGCTAACTATGGCTACACCTTC	CASLYGQGEREHEGANYGYTF
TRBJ2-7	-	TRBV11-3	15	-	TGTGCCAGCAGTAATGCCGGGACGGGGGCCTACGAGCAGTACTTC	CASSNAGTGAYEQYF
TRBJ2-7	-	TRBV19	13	-	TGTGCCAGTAGTATAAGGACAGCCTACGAGCAGTACTTC	CASSIRTAYEQYF
TRBJ2-7	-	TRBV5-4	14	-	TGTGCCAGCAGCTTATCCGGGAGAAACTACGAGCAGTACTTC	CASSLSGRNYEQYF
TRBJ2-2	once	TRBV7-7	15	TRBD1	TGTGCCAGCAGCGCCGGGACAGCAGACACCGGGGAGCTGTTTTTT	CASSAGTADTGELFF
TRBJ2-7	-	TRBV25-1	15	-	TGTGCCAGCAGTGCGACGGGACACTCGTCCTACGAGCAGTACTTC	CASSATGHSSYEQYF
TRBJ2-1	-	TRBV6-5	14	-	TGTGCCAGCAGTTACGCCGTCCGGGACAATGAGCAGTTCTTC	CASSYAVRDNEQFF
TRBJ2-7	-	TRBV11-3	15	-	TGTGCCAGCAGCCCGGGGGAGGGGGTGAGCGACGAGCAGTACTTC	CASSPGEGVSDEQYF
TRBJ2-3	-	TRBV29-1	14	-	TGCAGCGTTGTCGGGGGTTCTAGCACAGATACGCAGTATTTT	CSVVGGSSTDTQYF
TRBJ2-7	-	TRBV2	15	TRBD2	TGTGCCAGCAGTGAGTGGGAAACAGGAGCGGGAGAGCAGTACTTC	CASSEWETGAGEQYF
TRBJ2-1	-	TRBV11-1	12	-	TGTGCCAGCAGCTTAGTGCGCAATGAGCAGTTCTTC	CASSLVRNEQFF
TRBJ2-1	-	TRBV10-2	12	-	TGCGCCAGCAAATCTTCCTACAATGAGCAGTTCTTC	CASKSSYNEQFF
TRBJ1-2	-	TRBV21-1	15	-	TGTGCCAGCAGCACCCCCCGGGACAGGTGCCATGGCTACACCTTC	CASSTPRDRCHGYTF
TRBJ2-1	-	TRBV19	15	-	TGTGCCAGTAGTAAGGTGGGCTTGGAACACAATGAGCAGTTCTTC	CASSKVGLEHNEQFF
TRBJ2-2	-	TRBV28	15	TRBD1	TGTGCCAGCAGCCTAACAGGGGGACAGGGCGGGGAGCTGTTTTTT	CASSLTGGQGGELFF
TRBJ2-7	-	TRBV7-9	12	-	TGTGCCAGCAGCTCATTAGGGGGCGAGCAGTACTTC	CASSSLGGEQYF
TRBJ2-7	-	TRBV20-1	11	-	TGCAGTGCTAGACCCGTCTACGAGCAGTACTTC	CSARPVYEQYF
TRBJ1-2	-	TRBV7-2	15	TRBD1	TGTGCCAGCAGCTTAGTGACAGGGGGTAACTATGGCTACACCTTC	CASSLVTGGNYGYTF
TRBJ1-1	-	TRBV7-2	16	-	TGTGCCAGCAGCCCTTTCGGGGGGGGACAGAACACTGAAGCTTTCTTT	CASSPFGGGQNTEAFF
TRBJ2-7	-	TRBV6-4	14	-	TGTGCCAGCAGCCTACAGGTTTCAGTGAACGAGCAGTACTTC	CASSLQVSVNEQYF
TRBJ2-7	-	TRBV28	12	-	TGTGCCAGCACCAAGGGGACCTACGAGCAGTACTTC	CASTKGTYEQYF
TRBJ2-1	-	TRBV5-5	13	-	TGTGCCAGCAGTTGGGAAGCGGGTTCTGAGCAGTTCTTC	CASSWEAGSEQFF
TRBJ2-1	-	TRBV5-5	14	-	TGTGCCAGCAGCTCCACGGGACAACTCAATGAGCAGTTCTTC	CASSSTGQLNEQFF
TRBJ1-1	once	TRBV12-3/TRBV12-4	13	-	TGTGCCAGCAGTGCCTCAGGGGCTACTGAAGCTTTCTTT	CASSASGATEAFF